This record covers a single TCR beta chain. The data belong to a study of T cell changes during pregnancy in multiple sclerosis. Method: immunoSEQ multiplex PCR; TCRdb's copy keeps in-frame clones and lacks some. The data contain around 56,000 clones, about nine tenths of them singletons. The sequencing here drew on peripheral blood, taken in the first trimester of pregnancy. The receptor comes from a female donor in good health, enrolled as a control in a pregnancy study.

The CDR3 region has the DNA TGTGCCAGCAGGGGACAAAGCTCCTACAATGAGCAGTTCTTC. This encodes CASRGQSSYNEQFF. The rearrangement joins TRBV6-5 to TRBJ2-1; D is perhaps TRBD1 (6 bases). The V gene's germline CDR1 is MNHEY and CDR2 SVGAGI. The CDR3 has 14 amino acids. V was shortened by 6 bases and J by 0 bases, with 9 bases between the two germline ends.